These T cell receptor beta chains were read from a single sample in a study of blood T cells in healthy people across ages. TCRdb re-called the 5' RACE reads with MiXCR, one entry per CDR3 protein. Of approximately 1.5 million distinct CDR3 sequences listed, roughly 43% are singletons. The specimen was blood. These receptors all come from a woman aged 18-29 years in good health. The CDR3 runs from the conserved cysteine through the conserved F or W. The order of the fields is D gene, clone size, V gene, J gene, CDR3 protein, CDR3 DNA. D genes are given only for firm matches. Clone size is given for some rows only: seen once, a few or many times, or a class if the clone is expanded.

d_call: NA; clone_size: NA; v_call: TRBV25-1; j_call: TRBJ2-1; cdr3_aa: CAGGGPSSYNEQFF; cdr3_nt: TGTGCCGGGGGGGGGCCGTCCTCCTACAATGAGCAGTTCTTC
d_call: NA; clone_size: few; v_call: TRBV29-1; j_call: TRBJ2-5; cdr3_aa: CSVEAGKKETQYF; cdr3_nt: TGCAGCGTTGAAGCAGGGAAGAAAGAGACCCAGTACTTC
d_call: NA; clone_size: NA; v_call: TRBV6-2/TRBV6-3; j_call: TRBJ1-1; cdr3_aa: CASSYGRNTKAFF; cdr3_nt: TGTGCCAGCAGTTACGGCCGGAACACTAAAGCTTTCTTT
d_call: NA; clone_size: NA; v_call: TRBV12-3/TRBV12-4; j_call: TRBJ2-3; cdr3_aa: CASSLKAGSADAQYF; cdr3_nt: TGTGCCAGCAGTTTAAAGGCGGGAAGCGCAGATGCGCAGTATTTT
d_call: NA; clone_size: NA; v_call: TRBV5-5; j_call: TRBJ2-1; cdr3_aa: CASSPTGHNEQFF; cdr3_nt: TGTGCCAGCAGCCCGACAGGTCACAATGAGCAGTTCTTC
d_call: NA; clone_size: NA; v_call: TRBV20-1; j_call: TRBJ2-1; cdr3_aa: CSAFTRTVFNEQFF; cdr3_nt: TGCAGTGCTTTCACTAGAACGGTTTTCAATGAGCAGTTCTTC
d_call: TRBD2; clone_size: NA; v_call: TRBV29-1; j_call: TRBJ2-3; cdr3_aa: CSVSGGGDSTDTQYF; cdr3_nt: TGCAGCGTGAGCGGGGGGGGAGATAGCACAGATACGCAGTATTTT
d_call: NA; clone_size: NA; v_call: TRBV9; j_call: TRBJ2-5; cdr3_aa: CASSVGLQYQETQYF; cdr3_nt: TGTGCCAGCAGCGTAGGACTTCAGTACCAAGAGACCCAGTACTTC
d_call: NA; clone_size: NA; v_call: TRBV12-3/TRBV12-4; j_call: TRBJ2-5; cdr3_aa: CASRGTGGVETQYF; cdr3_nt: TGTGCCAGCAGAGGCACAGGCGGCGTAGAGACCCAGTACTTC
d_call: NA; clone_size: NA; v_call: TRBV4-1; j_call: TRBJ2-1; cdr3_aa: CASRTVALSYNEQFF; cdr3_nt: TGCGCCAGCAGGACGGTAGCTCTATCCTACAATGAGCAGTTCTTC
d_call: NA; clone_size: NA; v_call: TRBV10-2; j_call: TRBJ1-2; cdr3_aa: CASSETGSPNYGYTF; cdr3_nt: TGCGCCAGCAGTGAGACGGGCAGTCCTAACTATGGCTACACCTTC
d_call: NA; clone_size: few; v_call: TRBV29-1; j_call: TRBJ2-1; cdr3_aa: CSVSKGTTDEQFF; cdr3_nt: TGCAGCGTTAGTAAGGGGACGACGGATGAGCAGTTCTTC
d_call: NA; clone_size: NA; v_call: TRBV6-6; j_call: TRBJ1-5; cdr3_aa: CASISGTSNQPQHF; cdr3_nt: TGTGCCAGCATCTCAGGGACTAGCAATCAGCCCCAGCATTTT
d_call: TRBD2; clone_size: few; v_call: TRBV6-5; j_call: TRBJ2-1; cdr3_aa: CASSYDLPGTRIINEQFF; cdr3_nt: TGTGCCAGCAGTTACGATCTTCCCGGGACTAGGATAATCAATGAGCAGTTCTTC
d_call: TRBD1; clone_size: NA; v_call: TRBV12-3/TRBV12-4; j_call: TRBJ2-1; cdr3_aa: CASSLRDSKGNEQFF; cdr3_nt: TGTGCCAGCAGTTTAAGGGACAGCAAGGGGAATGAGCAGTTCTTC
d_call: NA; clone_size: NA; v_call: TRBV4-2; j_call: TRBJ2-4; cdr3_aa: CASSQELWGRGGNIQYF; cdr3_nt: TGTGCCAGCAGCCAAGAGTTATGGGGCAGGGGTGGAAACATTCAGTACTTC
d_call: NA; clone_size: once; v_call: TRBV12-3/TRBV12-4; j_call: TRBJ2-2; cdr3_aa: CASSRPGHANTGELFF; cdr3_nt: TGTGCCAGCAGTCGACCGGGACATGCGAACACCGGGGAGCTGTTTTTT
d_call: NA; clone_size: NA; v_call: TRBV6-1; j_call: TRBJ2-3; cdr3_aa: CASRPASTDTQYF; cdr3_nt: TGTGCCAGCAGGCCAGCTAGCACAGATACGCAGTATTTT
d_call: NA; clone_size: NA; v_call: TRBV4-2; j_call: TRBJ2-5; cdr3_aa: CASSQVDKETQYF; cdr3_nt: TGTGCCAGCAGCCAAGTCGACAAAGAGACCCAGTACTTC
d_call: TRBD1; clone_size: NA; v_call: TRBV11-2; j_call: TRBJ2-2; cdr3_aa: CASSPGTGPTGELFF; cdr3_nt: TGTGCCAGCAGCCCAGGGACAGGACCCACCGGGGAGCTGTTTTTT
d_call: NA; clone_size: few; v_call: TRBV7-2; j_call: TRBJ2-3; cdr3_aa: CASSLVFPGRVTDTQYF; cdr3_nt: TGTGCCAGCAGCTTAGTATTTCCCGGGCGAGTCACAGATACGCAGTATTTT
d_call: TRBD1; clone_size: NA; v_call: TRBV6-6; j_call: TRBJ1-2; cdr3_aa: CASRELGTGRLGYTF; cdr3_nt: TGTGCCAGCAGGGAGTTAGGGACAGGGAGGCTTGGCTACACCTTC
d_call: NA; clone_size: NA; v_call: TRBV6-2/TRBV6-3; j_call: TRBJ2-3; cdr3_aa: CASNSGVITQYF; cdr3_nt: TGTGCCAGCAACTCCGGGGTCATCACGCAGTATTTT
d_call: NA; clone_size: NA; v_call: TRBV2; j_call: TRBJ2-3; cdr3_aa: CASSEGGGVSTDTQYF; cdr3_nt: TGTGCCAGCAGTGAAGGGGGCGGGGTTAGCACAGATACGCAGTATTTT
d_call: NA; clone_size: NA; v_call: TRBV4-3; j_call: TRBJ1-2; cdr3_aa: CASSQETPGHLNYGYTF; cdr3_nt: TGCGCCAGCAGCCAAGAGACTCCGGGACATTTGAACTATGGCTACACCTTC
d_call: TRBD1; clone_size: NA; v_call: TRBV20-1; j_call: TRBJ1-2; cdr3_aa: CSAGRTGHGYTF; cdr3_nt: TGCAGTGCTGGCAGGACAGGGCATGGCTACACCTTC
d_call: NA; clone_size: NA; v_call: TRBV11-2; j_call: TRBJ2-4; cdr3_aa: CASSFQSGLAKNIQYF; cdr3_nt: TGTGCCAGCAGCTTCCAAAGCGGACTAGCCAAAAACATTCAGTACTTC
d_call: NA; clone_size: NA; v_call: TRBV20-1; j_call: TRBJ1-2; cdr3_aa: CSARFLLGGYTF; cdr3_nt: TGCAGTGCTAGGTTTTTGCTGGGAGGCTACACCTTC
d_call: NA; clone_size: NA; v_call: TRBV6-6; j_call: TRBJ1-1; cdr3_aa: CASSWQTPEAFF; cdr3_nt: TGTGCCAGCAGTTGGCAGACACCTGAAGCTTTCTTT
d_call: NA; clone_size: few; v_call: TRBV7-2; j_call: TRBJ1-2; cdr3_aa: CASRLTGSGGYTF; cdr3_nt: TGTGCCAGCAGACTAACAGGCTCGGGTGGCTACACCTTC
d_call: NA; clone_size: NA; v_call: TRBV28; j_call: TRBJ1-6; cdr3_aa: CASSLPSTGKFPLHF; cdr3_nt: TGTGCCAGCAGCCTCCCCTCCACTGGCAAGTTTCCCCTCCACTTT
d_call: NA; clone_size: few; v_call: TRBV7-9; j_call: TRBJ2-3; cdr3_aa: CASSLEVTSFEDTQYF; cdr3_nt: TGTGCCAGCAGCTTAGAGGTGACTAGTTTTGAGGATACGCAGTATTTT
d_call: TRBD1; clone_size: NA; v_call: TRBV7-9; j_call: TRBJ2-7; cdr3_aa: CASRGQRTYEQYF; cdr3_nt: TGTGCCAGCCGGGGACAGAGAACCTACGAGCAGTACTTC
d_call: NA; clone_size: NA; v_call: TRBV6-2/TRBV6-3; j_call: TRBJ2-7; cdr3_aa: CASSPPLALTYEQYF; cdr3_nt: TGTGCCAGCAGTCCACCACTAGCTCTTACCTACGAGCAGTACTTC
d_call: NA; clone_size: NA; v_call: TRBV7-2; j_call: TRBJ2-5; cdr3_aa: CASSLASTVGGQETQYF; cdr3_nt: TGTGCCAGCAGCTTAGCTTCGACAGTCGGGGGCCAAGAGACCCAGTACTTC
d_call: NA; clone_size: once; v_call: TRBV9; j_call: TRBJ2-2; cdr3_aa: CASSAFGELFF; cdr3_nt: TGTGCCAGCAGCGCGTTCGGGGAGCTGTTTTTT
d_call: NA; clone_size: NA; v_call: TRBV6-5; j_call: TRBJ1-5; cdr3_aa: CASSDSKNGPQHF; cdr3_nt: TGTGCCAGCAGTGACTCTAAGAATGGGCCCCAGCATTTT
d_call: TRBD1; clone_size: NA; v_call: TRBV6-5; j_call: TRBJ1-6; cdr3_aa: CASSYSITGGLPLHF; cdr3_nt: TGTGCCAGCAGTTACTCGATTACAGGGGGGCTACCCCTCCACTTT
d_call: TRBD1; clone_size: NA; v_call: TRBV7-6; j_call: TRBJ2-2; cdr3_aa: CASSLMTGITGELFF; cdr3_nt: TGTGCCAGCAGCTTGATGACAGGGATAACCGGGGAGCTGTTTTTT
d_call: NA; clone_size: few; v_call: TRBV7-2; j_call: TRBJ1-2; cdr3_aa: CASSVEGIPSYGYTF; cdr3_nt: TGTGCCAGCAGCGTCGAGGGTATTCCTAGCTATGGCTACACCTTC
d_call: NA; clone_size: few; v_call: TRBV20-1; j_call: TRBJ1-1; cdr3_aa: CSALLANLNTEAFF; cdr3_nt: TGCAGTGCCCTTCTGGCCAACTTGAACACTGAAGCTTTCTTT
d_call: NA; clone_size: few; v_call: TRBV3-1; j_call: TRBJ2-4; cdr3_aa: CASSHSRRPAKNIQYF; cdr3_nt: TGTGCCAGCAGCCATAGTCGGAGGCCTGCCAAAAACATTCAGTACTTC
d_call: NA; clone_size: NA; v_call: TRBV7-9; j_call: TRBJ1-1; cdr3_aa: CASSSRDIPNTEAFF; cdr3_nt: TGTGCCAGCAGCTCCCGGGACATACCGAACACTGAAGCTTTCTTT
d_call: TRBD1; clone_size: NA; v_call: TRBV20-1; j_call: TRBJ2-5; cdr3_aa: CSAADRVETQYF; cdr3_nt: TGCAGTGCGGCAGACAGGGTAGAGACCCAGTACTTC
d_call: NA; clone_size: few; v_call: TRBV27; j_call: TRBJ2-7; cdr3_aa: CASSFLRQGGTYEQYF; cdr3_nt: TGTGCCAGCAGTTTTCTTCGACAGGGAGGGACCTACGAGCAGTACTTC
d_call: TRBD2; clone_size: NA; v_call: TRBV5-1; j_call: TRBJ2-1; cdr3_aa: CASSLRGTSGGNEQFF; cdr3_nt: TGCGCCAGCAGCTTGCGAGGGACTAGCGGGGGAAATGAGCAGTTCTTC
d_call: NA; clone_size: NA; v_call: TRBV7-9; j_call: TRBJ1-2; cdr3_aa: CASNAGGYGYTF; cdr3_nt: TGTGCCAGCAACGCGGGGGGCTACGGCTACACCTTC
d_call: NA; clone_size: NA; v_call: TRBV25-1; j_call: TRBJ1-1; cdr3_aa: CASSEYTDREAFF; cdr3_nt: TGTGCCAGCAGTGAATATACGGACCGTGAAGCTTTCTTT
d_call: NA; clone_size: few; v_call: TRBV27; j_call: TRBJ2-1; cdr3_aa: CASSYAGNSYNEQFF; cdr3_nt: TGTGCCAGCAGTTACGCGGGGAACTCCTACAATGAGCAGTTCTTC
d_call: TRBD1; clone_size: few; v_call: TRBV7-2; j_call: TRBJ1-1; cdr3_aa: CASSRRQGGPMNTEAFF; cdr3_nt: TGTGCCAGCAGCCGGAGACAGGGTGGACCTATGAACACTGAAGCTTTCTTT
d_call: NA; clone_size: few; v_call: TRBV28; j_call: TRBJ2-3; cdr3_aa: CASSLAGSGTDTQYF; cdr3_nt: TGTGCCAGCAGTCTGGCGGGGAGTGGCACAGATACGCAGTATTTT
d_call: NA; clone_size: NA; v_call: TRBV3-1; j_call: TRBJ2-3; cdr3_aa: CASSQSILGTDTQYF; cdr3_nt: TGTGCCAGCAGCCAATCCATCTTGGGCACAGATACGCAGTATTTT
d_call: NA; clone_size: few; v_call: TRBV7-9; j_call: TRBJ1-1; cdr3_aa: CASSSERGFNTEAFF; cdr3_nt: TGTGCCAGCAGCTCTGAGAGGGGGTTCAACACTGAAGCTTTCTTT
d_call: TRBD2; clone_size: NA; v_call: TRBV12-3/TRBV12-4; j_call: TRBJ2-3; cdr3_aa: CASSLPLWTSRADTQYF; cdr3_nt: TGTGCCAGCAGTTTACCACTCTGGACTAGCAGGGCAGATACGCAGTATTTT
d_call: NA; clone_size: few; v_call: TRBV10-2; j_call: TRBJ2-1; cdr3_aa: CASSESTPLGRGPFF; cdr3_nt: TGCGCCAGCAGTGAGTCCACTCCTCTGGGCAGGGGACCGTTCTTC
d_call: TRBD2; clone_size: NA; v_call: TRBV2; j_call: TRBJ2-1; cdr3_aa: CASSTAGGDNEQFF; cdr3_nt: TGTGCCAGCTCCACAGCGGGGGGGGACAATGAGCAGTTCTTC
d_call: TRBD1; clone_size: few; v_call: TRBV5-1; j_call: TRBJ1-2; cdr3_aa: CASSLEQGIGGYTF; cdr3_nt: TGCGCCAGCAGCTTGGAACAGGGGATTGGTGGCTACACCTTC
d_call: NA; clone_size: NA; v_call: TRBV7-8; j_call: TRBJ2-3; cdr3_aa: CASAPPTLARGTDTQYF; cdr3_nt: TGTGCCAGCGCCCCACCGACTCTGGCCCGAGGAACAGATACGCAGTATTTT